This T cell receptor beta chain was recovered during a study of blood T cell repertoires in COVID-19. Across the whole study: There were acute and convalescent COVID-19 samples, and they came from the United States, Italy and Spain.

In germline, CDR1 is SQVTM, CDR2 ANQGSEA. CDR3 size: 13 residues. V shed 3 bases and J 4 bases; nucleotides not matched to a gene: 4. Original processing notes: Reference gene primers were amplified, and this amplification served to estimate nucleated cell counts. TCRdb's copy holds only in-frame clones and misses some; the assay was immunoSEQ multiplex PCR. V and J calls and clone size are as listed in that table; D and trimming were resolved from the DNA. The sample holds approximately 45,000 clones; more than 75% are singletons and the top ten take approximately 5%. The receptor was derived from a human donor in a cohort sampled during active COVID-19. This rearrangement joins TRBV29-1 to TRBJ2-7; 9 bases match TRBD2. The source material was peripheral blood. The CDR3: CSVDHAGGYEQYF. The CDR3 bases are TGCAGCGTTGACCACGCGGGGGGGTACGAGCAGTACTTC.